This record covers a single T cell receptor beta chain. Its antigen is as yet unknown. The CDR3 contains 16 residues. Trimming removed 1 base at V and 0 bases at J, with 9 bases between. Germline CDR1 is LGHNA and CDR2 is YSLEER. This record comes from a study of T cells in localized non-small cell lung cancer. Method: immunoSEQ multiplex PCR; TCRdb's copy keeps in-frame clones and lacks some. The repertoire has 50,000 or so clones, 80% of them found once; the top ten carry around 4.5%. Findings of the study overall: Exceeding tumor, uninvolved adjacent lung had the highest T cell clonality.

This specimen was PBMCs, taken before any cancer treatment. The chain links TRBV4-3 to TRBJ2-2; D is undetermined. The receptor was isolated from a woman aged 35 to 70 with stage II lung adenocarcinoma. The CDR3 region is CASSQALWTNTGELFF. Here the CDR3 DNA reads TGCGCCAGCAGCCAAGCCCTCTGGACGAACACCGGGGAGCTGTTTTTT.